Below are 22 T cell receptor beta chains sequenced from a single sample in a study of cytomegalovirus exposure and HLA in healthy donors. Profiled with immunoSEQ multiplex PCR; TCRdb holds only in-frame clones, not every one. The repertoire has tens of thousands of clones, around 94% of them found once; the top ten carry 1.5% to 1.9%. The sample consisted of PBMCs. These receptors were collected from a man aged 18 to 29 in good health and CMV-seropositive.

The chain recombines TRBV21-1 with TRBJ2-7; TRBD1 was called by the table and not checked on the DNA. TRBV21-1 is a pseudogene. CDR3 length: 16 amino acids. The CDR3 nucleotides are TGTGCCAGCAGCCCCCGACCCTCACAGGGAGACTACGAGCAGTACTTC. Amino acids: CASSPRPSQGDYEQYF.

This sequence joins TRBV19 and TRBJ2-1; 7 positions match TRBD2. CDR1 and CDR2 (germline): LNHDA, SQIVND (reference sequence). After removal of 9 bases from V and 2 bases from J, the junction contained 7 bases not matched to a gene. There are 14 residues in the CDR3. The CDR3 loop reads CASTAGEAYNEQFF. CDR3 nucleotides: TGTGCCAGCACCGCGGGAGAGGCCTACAATGAGCAGTTCTTC.

The chain uses TRBV25-1 and TRBJ2-1; 12 bases map to TRBD1. Looked up from germline, CDR1 is MGHDK and CDR2 is SYGVNS. With 3 bases clipped from V and 10 bases from J, the junction kept 10 bases outside the gene matches. The CDR3 extends over 16 amino acids. This CDR3 is CASSEDPGQGAGEQFF. The CDR3 nucleotides read TGTGCCAGCAGTGAGGACCCGGGACAGGGGGCAGGCGAGCAGTTCTTC.

CDR3 loop: CASSLFAGMGTEAFF. CDR3 DNA: TGCGCCAGCAGCTTGTTCGCCGGGATGGGCACTGAAGCTTTCTTT. The J gene is TRBJ1-1, the V gene TRBV5-1; D uncertain. Trimming removed 1 base from V and 4 bases from J, with 14 bases in between. The length of the CDR3 is 15 residues. Per the germline V gene, CDR1 is SGHRS and CDR2 is YFSETQ. The full variable domain, with the rest looked up from reference TRBV5-1 and TRBJ1-1, is KAGVTQTPRYLIKTRGQQVTLSCSPISGHRSVSWYQQTPGQGLQFLFEYFSETQRNKGNFPGRFSGRQFSNSRSEMNVSTLELGDSALYLCASSLFAGMGTEAFFGQGTRLTVV.

V gene TRBV6-1 combines with J gene TRBJ2-7; D perhaps matches TRBD1 (5 bases). Germline V gene lookup returns CDR1 MNHNS and CDR2 SASEGT. CDR3 size: 11 residues. Trimming took 6 bases from V and 4 from J, leaving 7 bases between them. The chain's CDR3 is CASRDIYEQYF. Written as DNA, the CDR3 is TGTGCCAGCAGGGACATTTACGAGCAGTACTTC.

The V call is TRBV6-1, the J call TRBJ2-3, with 7 bases lining up with TRBD1. Germline V CDR1 and CDR2: MNHNS, SASEGT. The CDR3 totals 14 residues. V dropped 8 bases and J dropped 4; count of bases not matched to a gene: 9. The CDR3 region is CASGETGYPDTQYF. CDR3 coding DNA: TGTGCCAGCGGCGAGACAGGGTACCCAGATACGCAGTATTTT.

The V and J genes are TRBV6-5 and TRBJ2-1; the match to TRBD2 covers 10 bases. CDR1 MNHEY and CDR2 SVGAGI come from the germline V gene. This CDR3 is built from 15 residues. Trimming at V came to 6 bases and at J to 5 bases, leaving 7 bases not matched to a gene. CDR3 loop: CASSAGTSAHNEQFF. The CDR3 nucleotides are TGTGCCAGCAGCGCGGGGACTAGCGCGCACAATGAGCAGTTCTTC.

This rearrangement joins TRBV29-1 to TRBJ2-1, with 10 positions matching TRBD2. The CDR3 is 14 residues long. Germline loops: CDR1 SQVTM, CDR2 ANQGSEA. V dropped 5 bases and J dropped 7; count of bases not matched to a gene: 8. In nucleotides, the CDR3 is TGCAGCGTTCCCCTTCTAGCGGGAGTTAATGAGCAGTTCTTC. This codes for CSVPLLAGVNEQFF.

The genes are TRBV28 and TRBJ1-4; no firm D call. Germline assignment: CDR1 MDHEN and CDR2 SYDVKM. The CDR3 sequence is 15 residues long. Between the trimmed V and J ends, which lost 6 bases and 4 bases, there was a span of 15 bases. This CDR3 is CASRAAPTYNEKLFF. The CDR3 region has the DNA TGTGCCAGCAGGGCGGCGCCGACTTATAATGAAAAACTGTTTTTT.

The V and J genes are TRBV6-1 and TRBJ2-5; 7 bases line up with TRBD1. CDR3 length equals 14 residues. After removal of 8 bases from V and 4 bases from J, the junction contained 10 bases not matched to a gene. The germline gives CDR1 MNHNS, CDR2 SASEGT. Here the CDR3 DNA reads TGTGCCAGCCTCCGACGACAGGGTGTAGAGACCCAGTACTTC. Its translation: CASLRRQGVETQYF.

The chain joins TRBV11-2 to TRBJ2-1; TRBD2 aligns across 11 bases. CDR1 and CDR2 from the germline V gene are SGHAT and FQNNGV. The ends lost 6 bases at V and 5 bases at J; junction bases unmatched: 6. This CDR3 spans 15 amino acids. The CDR3 coding sequence is TGTGCCAGCAGACCTACTAGCGGGAGAGACAATGAGCAGTTCTTC. Protein sequence: CASRPTSGRDNEQFF.

This chain joins TRBV6-1 and TRBJ1-2, with D perhaps TRBD1 (6 bases). Trimming took off 6 bases at V and 8 bases at J, with 19 bases between the two ends. The CDR3 contains 14 residues. Germline values: CDR1 MNHNS, CDR2 SASEGT. CDR3 region: CASSYQGFLRGYTF. The DNA for the CDR3 is TGTGCCAGCAGCTACCAGGGGTTTCTGCGGGGCTACACCTTC.

The rearrangement joins TRBV10-3 to TRBJ1-2; 9 bases align to TRBD1. The CDR3 runs to 14 residues. Germline V gives CDR1 ENHRY, CDR2 SYGVKD. After removal of 7 bases from V and 3 bases from J, the junction contained 6 bases not matched to a gene. The CDR3 protein is CAITSGQGHYGYTF. In DNA form, the CDR3 reads TGTGCCATCACCTCCGGACAGGGGCACTATGGCTACACCTTC.

This chain connects TRBV10-3 to TRBJ2-7; 8 bases fit TRBD2. Germline V gives CDR1 ENHRY, CDR2 SYGVKD. The CDR3 consists of 15 residues. The ends lost 6 bases at V and 3 bases at J; junction bases unmatched: 10. DNA for the CDR3: TGTGCCATCAGCCCCCGCGCGGGAGGATTCTACGAGCAGTACTTC. Its translation: CAISPRAGGFYEQYF.

The CDR3 sequence: CASRSGIQETQYF. DNA of the CDR3: TGTGCCAGCAGGTCAGGGATTCAAGAGACCCAGTACTTC. The chain combines TRBV6-4 with TRBJ2-5, with a possible D match to TRBD1 (5 bases). Germline loops: CDR1 MRHNA, CDR2 SNTAGT. Trimming removed 6 bases from V and 2 bases from J, with 10 bases in between. This CDR3 has 13 residues.

This chain connects TRBV18 to TRBJ1-2; TRBD1 might be the D (6 bases). Trimming left V 2 bases short and J 9 bases short, with 13 bases between. Germline values: CDR1 KGHSH, CDR2 LQKENI. The CDR3 has 13 residues. The CDR3 DNA sequence: TGTGCCAGCTCACCAGAACAGGGAATTAGCTACACCTTC. It specifies CASSPEQGISYTF. The whole variable domain, remainder taken from reference TRBV18 and TRBJ1-2, is NAGVMQNPRHLVRRRGQEARLRCSPMKGHSHVYWYRQLPEEGLKFMVYLQKENIIDESGMPKERFSAEFPKEGPSILRIQQVVRGDSAAYFCASSPEQGISYTFGSGTRLTVV.

J is TRBJ2-4 and V is TRBV2, with D possibly being TRBD1 (6 bases). The V and J ends lost 6 bases and 4 bases respectively, with 13 bases between them. The CDR3 consists of 14 residues. Germline V gene data show CDR1 as SNHLY and CDR2 as FYNNEI. CDR3: CASRMTGLKNIQYF. Here the CDR3 DNA reads TGTGCCAGCAGGATGACAGGCCTGAAAAACATTCAGTACTTC.

The CDR3 sequence: CASSSSGTDTYEQYF. The CDR3 DNA reads TGTGCCAGCAGTTCGTCCGGGACTGATACCTACGAGCAGTACTTC. The chain combines TRBV6-5 with TRBJ2-7; D is possibly TRBD2 (6 bases). This CDR3 spans 15 amino acids. V was cut by 4 bases and J by 2 bases, with 15 bases left in between. Germline CDR1 and CDR2: MNHEY and SVGAGI.

This clone came up a few times. The chain links TRBV11-2 to TRBJ2-3; 9 bases match TRBD1. CDR1 SGHAT and CDR2 FQNNGV come from the germline V gene. This CDR3 is built from 17 residues. V was clipped by 7 bases and J by 0 bases; unmatched bases: 11. CDR3 amino acids: CASIDRGNYYSTDTQYF. In DNA, the CDR3 is TGTGCCAGCATCGACAGGGGGAATTACTATAGCACAGATACGCAGTATTTT.

The rearrangement links TRBV5-1 to TRBJ1-3; D might be TRBD1 (6 bases). The V end lost 4 bases, the J end lost 0 bases, and 14 bases lay between the germline ends. Germline V gives CDR1 SGHRS, CDR2 YFSETQ. This CDR3 region has 16 residues. In DNA, the CDR3 is TGCGCCAGCAGCCCCCTGGACAGTAGCTCTGGAAACACCATATATTTT. Protein: CASSPLDSSSGNTIYF.

The rearrangement uses TRBV29-1 and TRBJ2-3, with 8 nucleotides matching TRBD1. The V and J ends lost 4 bases and 2 bases, in that order; junction bases with no gene match: 11. In germline, CDR1 is SQVTM, CDR2 ANQGSEA. The CDR3 extends over 16 amino acids. The CDR3 spells CSVGQGAGLVTDTQYF. The CDR3 DNA sequence: TGCAGCGTTGGGCAGGGGGCGGGTTTAGTCACAGATACGCAGTATTTT.

The rearrangement joins TRBV10-3 to TRBJ2-1, with TRBD2 identical over 10 bases. This CDR3 contains 16 residues. Germline V lookup: CDR1 ENHRY, CDR2 SYGVKD. V dropped 3 bases and J dropped 10; count of bases not matched to a gene: 12. Written as DNA, the CDR3 is TGTGCCATCAGTGAAATCACTAGCGGGAAATGGTACGAGCAGTTCTTC. It is translated as CAISEITSGKWYEQFF.